The 25 T cell receptor beta chains reported below all come from one sample, sequenced in a study of cytomegalovirus exposure and HLA in healthy donors. The PCR made use of 60 Vbeta and 13 Jbeta primers. Assay used: immunoSEQ multiplex PCR; TCRdb lists only in-frame clones, some missing. The sample shows more than 85,000 clones, 60% to 80% of them seen only once. Sequencing was performed on PBMCs. The receptors originated from a male donor in good health and CMV-seropositive.

This rearrangement joins TRBV10-3 to TRBJ2-3, with D unclear. Trimming removed 0 bases from V and 2 bases from J, with 9 bases in between. The CDR3 spans 15 residues. The germline gives CDR1 ENHRY, CDR2 SYGVKD. CDR3 region: CAISESRWATDTQYF. The CDR3 region has the DNA TGTGCCATCAGTGAGTCAAGGTGGGCCACAGATACGCAGTATTTT.

As to this clone: A junction end diverges from the germline sequence, so it may reflect a read error. Other nucleotide sequences from this sample produce the same CDR3. The J gene is TRBJ1-6, the V gene TRBV6-5; D ambiguous. The CDR3 extends over 14 amino acids. Germline V CDR1 and CDR2: MNHEY, SVGAGI. In DNA, the CDR3 is TGTGCTAGCAGTTACAGACTGAATAATTCACCCCTCCACTTT. Translating it yields CASSYRLNNSPLHF.

The chain links TRBV6-1 to TRBJ1-2; D possibly corresponds to TRBD1 (6 bases). Germline V lookup: CDR1 MNHNS, CDR2 SASEGT. The CDR3 length is 14 residues. V was trimmed by 1 base and J by 4 bases, leaving 10 bases between them. The CDR3 DNA reads TGTGCCAGCAGTGAAGGGACAGTGTCCTATGGCTACACCTTC. As protein: CASSEGTVSYGYTF.

The chain carries TRBV5-1 and TRBJ2-7; 8 bases fit TRBD1. Germline V CDR1 and CDR2: SGHRS, YFSETQ. The CDR3 consists of 15 residues. V lost 0 bases to trimming and J lost 2 bases; unmatched junction nucleotides: 4. CDR3 loop: CASSLDGTGPYEQYF. The CDR3 coding sequence is TGCGCCAGCAGCTTGGATGGGACAGGACCCTACGAGCAGTACTTC. Based on the CDR3 plus reference TRBV5-1 and TRBJ2-7, the full variable domain is KAGVTQTPRYLIKTRGQQVTLSCSPISGHRSVSWYQQTPGQGLQFLFEYFSETQRNKGNFPGRFSGRQFSNSRSEMNVSTLELGDSALYLCASSLDGTGPYEQYFGPGTRLTVT.

The genes are TRBV2 and TRBJ1-3; D perhaps matches TRBD1 (5 bases). With 0 bases removed from V and 0 bases from J, the gap between germline ends came to 9 bases. Germline V lookup: CDR1 SNHLY, CDR2 FYNNEI. The CDR3 extends over 16 amino acids. The CDR3 nucleotides read TGTGCCAGCAGTGAAGCCCGGGGGTACTCTGGAAACACCATATATTTT. Translation gives CASSEARGYSGNTIYF.

The chain uses TRBV11-2 and TRBJ1-2; 7 bases map to TRBD1. Looked up from germline, CDR1 is SGHAT and CDR2 is FQNNGV. Unmatched junction bases numbered 8, after V lost 5 bases and J lost 8 bases. The CDR3 is 13 residues long. CDR3 sequence: CASSPRGGDGYTF. Written as DNA, the CDR3 is TGTGCCAGCAGCCCTCGAGGGGGCGACGGCTACACCTTC.

The chain joins TRBV18 to TRBJ2-2; 9 bases map to TRBD1. Germline lookup yields CDR1 KGHSH and CDR2 LQKENI. The CDR3 is 18 residues long. After removal of 2 bases from V and 1 base from J, the junction contained 8 bases not matched to a gene. This CDR3 reads CASSPTFTGGRNTGELFF. The CDR3 DNA sequence: TGTGCCAGCTCACCAACCTTTACAGGGGGCCGGAACACCGGGGAGCTGTTTTTT.

The gene calls are TRBV9 and TRBJ2-1; 10 bases map to TRBD2. The V and J ends lost 3 bases and 6 bases, in that order; junction bases with no gene match: 15. Germline CDR1 reads SGDLS; CDR2 reads YYNGEE. The CDR3 is 18 residues long. CDR3: CASSGERTVAGGRNEQFF. As DNA, the CDR3 is TGTGCCAGCAGCGGAGAAAGAACCGTAGCGGGAGGCCGCAATGAGCAGTTCTTC.

The rearrangement links TRBV5-4 to TRBJ2-7, with D possibly being TRBD2 (5 bases). Germline CDR1 is SGHNT and CDR2 is YYREEE (reference sequence). This CDR3 region has 13 residues. V was shortened by 2 bases and J by 0 bases, with 6 bases between the two germline ends. The chain's CDR3 is CASSFGDSYEQYF. DNA for the CDR3: TGTGCCAGCAGCTTCGGGGACTCCTACGAGCAGTACTTC.

V usage is TRBV9 and J usage is TRBJ1-2, with D possibly matching TRBD1 (5 bases). The CDR3 runs 17 residues. Germline V gene sequence: CDR1 SGDLS, CDR2 YYNGEE. The germline V and J ends were trimmed by 3 bases and 5 bases, with 23 bases remaining between them. This CDR3 is CASSGTQTARPSYGYTF. Written as DNA, the CDR3 is TGTGCCAGCAGCGGGACACAGACAGCCCGACCGAGTTATGGCTACACCTTC.

J is TRBJ1-1 and V is TRBV27, with 7 bases lining up with TRBD1. The CDR3 loop spans 12 amino acids. CDR1 and CDR2 (germline): MNHEY, SMNVEV (reference sequence). The CDR3 bases are TGTTCCCAGAGGGGGCGAGACACTGAAGCTTTCTTT. It encodes CSQRGRDTEAFF.

V and J are TRBV5-1 and TRBJ2-5; no reliable D call. Trimming took off 4 bases at V and 2 bases at J, with 3 bases between the two ends. CDR1 and CDR2 from the germline V gene are SGHRS and YFSETQ. There are 11 residues in the CDR3. In DNA, the CDR3 is TGCGCCAGCAGCCGGCAAGAGACCCAGTACTTC. Residues: CASSRQETQYF.

The V call is TRBV18, the J call TRBJ1-4; tentative D call: TRBD1 (6 bases). This CDR3 comprises 15 residues. V was trimmed by 1 base and J by 7 bases, leaving 13 bases between them. Germline CDR1 reads KGHSH; CDR2 reads LQKENI. This chain's CDR3 is CASSPQTQGGEKLFF. The CDR3 bases are TGTGCCAGCTCACCACAGACACAGGGTGGTGAAAAACTGTTTTTT.

This clone has a handful of counts. The rearrangement uses TRBV6-1 and TRBJ2-2; 11 bases line up with TRBD1. The germline V gene encodes CDR1 MNHNS and CDR2 SASEGT. The CDR3 loop spans 15 amino acids. Germline trimming cut 6 bases from V and 9 bases from J; bases unmatched to any gene: 9. DNA for the CDR3: TGTGCCAGCAGGACCGGGACAGGGGGGATGAGGGAGCTGTTTTTT. The encoded protein is CASRTGTGGMRELFF.

This rearrangement joins TRBV29-1 to TRBJ2-2; unclear D gene. CDR1 and CDR2 from the germline V gene are SQVTM and ANQGSEA. V lost 7 bases and J lost 7, with 10 bases in between. The CDR3 sequence is 11 residues long. The CDR3 loop reads CSAQLRGELFF. The CDR3 nucleotides read TGCAGCGCCCAACTTCGCGGGGAGCTGTTTTTT.

This clone was seen only a few times. V and J are TRBV5-6 and TRBJ2-5, with 9 bases identical to TRBD1. Germline assignment: CDR1 SGHDT and CDR2 YYEEEE. V gave up 2 bases and J gave up 4 bases; unmatched junction bases: 3. There are 14 residues in the CDR3. The CDR3 reads CASSFLQGAETQYF. CDR3 sequence (DNA): TGTGCCAGCAGCTTTCTACAGGGGGCAGAGACCCAGTACTTC.

The chain has TRBV19 and TRBJ2-1; TRBD2 might be the D (5 bases). Germline values: CDR1 LNHDA, CDR2 SQIVND (reference sequence). This CDR3 comprises 13 residues. Deletions cut 3 bases from V and 9 bases from J, with 12 bases between. CDR3 sequence: CASSMGESGEQFF. The CDR3 DNA reads TGTGCCAGTAGTATGGGAGAATCGGGTGAGCAGTTCTTC. Filled out from reference TRBV19 and TRBJ2-1, the complete variable domain reads DGGITQSPKYLFRKEGQNVTLSCEQNLNHDAMYWYRQDPGQGLRLIYYSQIVNDFQKGDIAEGYSVSREKKESFPLTVTSAQKNPTAFYLCASSMGESGEQFFGPGTRLTVL.

V and J are TRBV11-2 and TRBJ2-7; perhaps TRBD2 as D (6 bases). CDR3 length: 14 amino acids. The V end was cut by 1 base, the J end by 4 bases, with 11 bases between. Per germline, CDR1 SGHAT and CDR2 FQNNGV. CDR3 loop: CASSLVATRYEQYF. DNA for the CDR3: TGTGCCAGCAGCTTAGTTGCGACTAGGTACGAGCAGTACTTC.

This chain connects TRBV5-1 to TRBJ2-5, with TRBD1 matching 7 bases. The last part of the DNA fits TRBJ2-7 better; the J call may be wrong. Germline CDR1 is SGHRS and CDR2 is YFSETQ. This CDR3 is 15 amino acids long. CDR3 region: CASRTGTGRGYEQYF. CDR3 DNA sequence: TGCGCCAGCAGGACAGGGACGGGTAGGGGCTACGAGCAGTACTTC.

The chain couples TRBV11-3 to TRBJ2-7, with a possible D match to TRBD2 (5 bases). Deletions cut 1 base from V and 2 bases from J, with 6 bases between. The germline V gene has CDR1 SGHNT and CDR2 YENEEA. This CDR3 contains 13 residues. CDR3 DNA: TGTGCCAGCAGCTTAGGGGAGCCCTACGAGCAGTACTTC. It encodes CASSLGEPYEQYF.

This clone was seen once. This chain uses TRBV19 with TRBJ2-5, with TRBD2 matching 10 bases. V trimming: 7 bases; J trimming: 3 bases; junction bases outside the gene matches: 8. CDR3 size: 15 residues. The germline V gene encodes CDR1 LNHDA and CDR2 SQIVND (reference sequence). CDR3 DNA: TGTGCCAGTACCTCTAGCGGGAGTACCAAAGAGACCCAGTACTTC. Translation: CASTSSGSTKETQYF.

The chain employs TRBV7-8 and TRBJ2-3, with D maybe TRBD2 (5 bases). The CDR3 runs 14 residues. Germline values: CDR1 SGHVS, CDR2 FQNEAQ. Trimming shortened V by 5 bases and J by 9 bases, and 18 bases separated the two germline ends. This CDR3 reads CASSPTVLATTQYF. The DNA of the CDR3 is TGTGCCAGCAGCCCCACAGTCTTAGCGACAACGCAGTATTTT.

Worth noting for this clone: Relative to the germline gene, one junction end is altered; a read error may explain this. This chain links TRBV28 with TRBJ1-3; maybe TRBD1 (6 bases). The CDR3 contains 13 residues. From germline, CDR1 is MDHEN and CDR2 SYDVKM. The DNA of the CDR3 is TGTGCCAGTTCAGGGGAAACTCGAAACGCCATATATTTT. This codes for CASSGETRNAIYF.

The rearrangement links TRBV5-4 to TRBJ2-5, with a weak D call TRBD2 (5 bases). The CDR3 is made up of 14 amino acids. CDR1 and CDR2 from the germline V gene are SGHNT and YYREEE (reference sequence). V dropped 4 bases and J dropped 1 base, with 11 bases sitting between them. This CDR3 is CASSPGAAQETQYF. In DNA, the CDR3 is TGTGCCAGCAGCCCAGGAGCGGCCCAAGAGACCCAGTACTTC.

CDR3: CASSFRGINQPQHF. The CDR3 DNA is TGTGCCAGCAGCTTCAGAGGGATCAATCAGCCCCAGCATTTT. This chain joins TRBV7-2 and TRBJ1-5, with D hard to call. V lost 3 bases and J lost 3, with 9 bases in between. This CDR3 spans 14 amino acids. From germline, CDR1 is SGHTA and CDR2 FQGNSA. The full variable domain, with the rest looked up from reference TRBV7-2 and TRBJ1-5, is GAGVSQSPSNKVTEKGKDVELRCDPISGHTALYWYRQSLGQGLEFLIYFQGNSAPDKSGLPSDRFSAERTGGSVSTLTIQRTQQEDSAVYLCASSFRGINQPQHFGDGTRLSIL.